Presented here are 20 T cell receptor delta chains from one specimen sequenced in a study of γδ T cells in repeated Plasmodium falciparum infection. Bulk repertoires came from Vgamma9/Vdelta2+ or Vdelta2-negative gammadelta T cells flow-sorted from PBMC. TCRdb fed the multiplex PCR reads into CATT to redo clone calling. The sample contains roughly 93,000 delta-chain clones, roughly 1.4% of which appear only once. Sequencing used gamma-delta T cells from blood. The receptors stem from a pool of human donors (malaria-infected and uninfected, not separated).

This clone was observed a handful of times. The amino acid sequence in TCRdb belongs to a much larger clone and departs from this DNA's translation at residue 8, likely a sequencing read error; the sequence shown is translated from the DNA. The rearrangement uses TRDV1 and TRDJ1; the D gene is possibly TRDD2 (6 bases). TCRdb gives no J gene; it was assigned here by matching the DNA to germline. The CDR3 loop spans 25 amino acids. The V gene's germline CDR1 is TSWWSYY and CDR2 QGS. V was clipped by 4 bases and J by 4 bases, with 46 bases between them. In DNA, the CDR3 is TGTGCTCTTGGGGTCTTAACGCATCCGGCCTTCCGTAAGCCGCTCGGGGAGGTTCGATTCGATAAACTCATCTTT. This encodes CALGVLTHPAFRKPLGEVRFDKLIF.

This clone appeared a few times. TCRdb records a much larger clone's protein for this DNA, with a difference at residue 14 that likely arises from a read error; the protein given is the translation of the DNA. V usage is TRDV2 and J usage is TRDJ1; 8 nucleotides agree with TRDD3. The CDR3 sequence is 16 residues long. CDR1 GEAIGNYY and CDR2 EKD come from the germline V gene. DNA of the CDR3: TGTGCCTGTGTTTGGCTGGGGGACCCTCACACCGATAAATTCATCTTT. This gives the protein CACVWLGDPHTDKFIF.

On this clone: The TCRdb protein comes from a much larger clone and disagrees with this DNA's translation at residue 4, likely due to a read error; the protein given here is derived from the DNA. The V and J genes are TRDV1 and TRDJ1; TRDD2 might be the D (5 bases). As TCRdb names no J gene, one was assigned here on the basis of a DNA match to germline. The CDR3 loop spans 16 amino acids. In germline, CDR1 is TSWWSYY, CDR2 QGS. V lost 8 bases to trimming and J lost 0 bases, with 19 bases between them. The CDR3 loop is CALREPFPPYTDKLIF. CDR3 coding DNA: TGTGCTCTTAGAGAGCCTTTTCCTCCTTACACCGATAAACTCATCTTT.

In regard to this clone: This sequence is one base from a far larger clone and is likely a read error. The sample carries other DNA sequences with the same CDR3. The CDR3 DNA is TGTGCCTGCAATTCCCTGGGAGATCCCACCGATAAACTCATCTTT. It codes for CACNSLGDPTDKLIF. The chain has TRDV2 and TRDJ1; tentatively, D is TRDD3 (5 bases). TCRdb gives no J gene; it was assigned here by matching the DNA to germline. V gave up 7 bases and J gave up 1 base, with 18 bases separating them. This CDR3 is built from 15 residues. Germline loops: CDR1 GEAIGNYY, CDR2 EKD.

At least ten counts were recorded for this clone. The chain has TRDV1 and TRDJ1; TRDD3 agrees at 9 bases. TCRdb is silent on the J gene; assignment here came from matching the DNA to germline. CDR3 length: 25 residues. Germline assignment: CDR1 TSWWSYY and CDR2 QGS. The V and J ends lost 2 bases and 0 bases, in that order; junction bases with no gene match: 31. The CDR3 bases are TGTGCTCTTGGGGAAGGTCCCCCTGAGATTTCCTACTGGGGGACTCCCTGCCTGTACACCGATAAACTCATCTTT. Encoded protein: CALGEGPPEISYWGTPCLYTDKLIF.

This clone was counted ten times or more. The V and J genes are TRDV1 and TRDJ1, with 7 bases fitting TRDD3. The J gene, left out of TCRdb, was set here by checking the DNA against germline. The CDR3 contains 23 residues. J lost 0 bases, V lost 0 bases, and 25 bases had no gene match. Germline V CDR1 and CDR2: TSWWSYY, QGS. CDR3 sequence (DNA): TGTGCTCTTGGGGAACTTACCCTTTCCGGCAGTCCTGGGGGCTACAAGTACACCGATAAACTCATCTTT. Translating gives CALGELTLSGSPGGYKYTDKLIF.

This clone was picked up a small number of times. TCRdb attributes to this sequence the protein of a much larger clone, which differs from the DNA translation at residue 6; a read error is likely, and the protein displayed is translated from the DNA. The chain couples TRDV2 to TRDJ1, with D possibly matching TRDD3 (6 bases). Germline CDR1 and CDR2: GEAIGNYY and EKD. The V gene lost 3 bases and the J gene lost 4 bases, with 14 bases spanning the gap. This CDR3 is 14 amino acids long. The CDR3 sequence is CACDLAGENDKLIF. The CDR3 coding sequence is TGTGCCTGTGACCTTGCTGGGGAAAACGATAAACTCATCTTT.

The V gene is TRDV2, the J gene TRDJ1; 8 bases fit TRDD3. Matching the DNA to germline supplied the J gene, which TCRdb does not give. V was clipped by 3 bases and J by 0 bases; unmatched bases: 14. Germline V gene sequence: CDR1 GEAIGNYY, CDR2 EKD. This CDR3 contains 18 residues. CDR3 loop: CACDRLSTGGPYTDKLIF. CDR3 bases: TGTGCCTGTGACCGGCTCAGTACTGGGGGCCCGTACACCGATAAACTCATCTTT.

This clone was counted a few times. TCRdb pairs this DNA with a much larger clone's protein that differs at residue 9, likely a read error; the protein shown was translated from the DNA. The chain recombines TRDV3 with TRDJ2; D is unresolved. CDR3 length equals 15 residues. Germline V gene sequence: CDR1 TVYSNPD, CDR2 GDNSRS (reference sequence). V shed 1 base and J shed 4 bases, with 16 bases lying between them. In nucleotides, the CDR3 is TGTGCCTTTACTCGGGTCGACCGACGGACAGCACAACTCTTCTTT. As protein: CAFTRVDRRTAQLFF. Using reference TRDV3 and TRDJ2 for the parts outside the CDR3, the full variable domain is CDKVTQSSPDQTVASGSEVVLLCTYDTVYSNPDLFWYRIRPDYSFQFVFYGDNSRSEGADFTQGRFSVKHILTQKAFHLVISPVRTEDSATYYCAFTRVDRRTAQLFFGKGTQLIVEP.

Only a few counts were recorded for this clone. The protein recorded in TCRdb matches a much larger clone and deviates from this DNA's translation at residue 8, suggesting a read error; the protein here is obtained by translating the DNA. The chain recombines TRDV2 with TRDJ1, with TRDD3 matching 8 bases. TCRdb does not report a J gene; here it was assigned by matching the DNA to germline references. With V trimmed by 1 base and J by 3 bases, 9 bases remained unmatched. In germline, CDR1 is GEAIGNYY, CDR2 EKD. The CDR3 length is 16 residues. CDR3 bases: TGTGCCTGTGACACTGGGGGATGCGCGTTTTCCGATAAACTCATCTTT. Translation: CACDTGGCAFSDKLIF.

This clone was found many times. The gene calls are TRDV1 and TRDJ1, with TRDD3 matching over 10 bases. Trimming removed 2 bases from V and 6 bases from J; junction bases left unmatched: 21. The germline gives CDR1 TSWWSYY, CDR2 QGS. This CDR3 comprises 20 residues. CDR3 DNA: TGTGCTCTTGGGGAAACGCTACGTCCACCTTACTGGGGGATGAGGAATAAACTCATCTTT. Translating gives CALGETLRPPYWGMRNKLIF.

This clone was observed a few times. TCRdb's protein for this DNA is that of a much larger clone and differs from the translation at residue 8, likely a read error; the protein shown is the DNA translation. The gene calls are TRDV1 and TRDJ1; TRDD3 agrees at 8 bases. No J gene was available from TCRdb, and it was assigned here by a germline match of the DNA. The V segment lost 1 base and the J segment 0 bases; nucleotides outside the gene matches: 22. This CDR3 has 22 amino acids. The germline V gene has CDR1 TSWWSYY and CDR2 QGS. CDR3 protein: CALGEPSSLHWGYFFNTDKLIF. The DNA of the CDR3 is TGTGCTCTTGGGGAACCATCCTCCCTACACTGGGGATACTTCTTTAACACCGATAAACTCATCTTT.

This clone was seen ten or more times. The protein given by TCRdb reflects a much larger clone and differs at residue 15 from this DNA's translation, likely from a read error; the protein shown is the DNA's translation. The genes are TRDV2 and TRDJ1; 12 nucleotides align to TRDD3. The CDR3 contains 17 residues. The germline V gene encodes CDR1 GEAIGNYY and CDR2 EKD. The CDR3 here is CACDTLGDTEDTDKPIF. The DNA of the CDR3 is TGTGCCTGTGACACTCTGGGGGATACGGAAGACACCGATAAACCCATCTTT.

This clone was detected a few times. The protein recorded in TCRdb matches a much larger clone and deviates from this DNA's translation at residue 8, suggesting a read error; the protein here is obtained by translating the DNA. The DNA for the CDR3 is TGTGCCTTTTATACTCCTACCGCACGCACCGATAAACTCATCTTT. Protein: CAFYTPTARTDKLIF. The chain links TRDV3 to TRDJ1; the D gene is possibly TRDD2 (6 bases). The CDR3 is 15 residues long. Germline V CDR1 and CDR2: TVYSNPD, GDNSRS (reference sequence). With 2 bases removed from V and 1 base from J, the gap between germline ends came to 17 bases.

The sample holds a few counts of this clone. The protein TCRdb gives is from a much larger clone and does not agree with this DNA's translation at residue 6, likely a read error; the protein shown here comes from the DNA. The genes are TRDV2 and TRDJ1; 7 bases line up with TRDD3. Germline lookup yields CDR1 GEAIGNYY and CDR2 EKD. V shed 1 base and J 4 bases; nucleotides not matched to a gene: 11. The CDR3 has 16 residues. The CDR3 spells CACDTCWGPSGDKLIF. The CDR3 coding sequence is TGTGCCTGTGACACGTGCTGGGGGCCATCGGGCGATAAACTCATCTTT.

In this sample, this clone turned up a few times. The TCRdb protein, from a much larger clone, departs from this DNA's translation at residue 15, likely by read error; the protein shown derives from the DNA. The V call is TRDV1, the J call TRDJ1, with D possibly being TRDD3 (6 bases). TCRdb does not report a J gene; here it was assigned by matching the DNA to germline references. The CDR3 is 27 residues long. Germline CDR1 is TSWWSYY and CDR2 is QGS. Trimming took off 1 base at V and 2 bases at J, with 47 bases between the two ends. The CDR3 reads CALGEPVSYKLTHTVWWHTWGTDKLIF. The CDR3 DNA follows: TGTGCTCTTGGGGAACCTGTCTCCTATAAACTCACTCATACTGTCTGGTGGCACACATGGGGGACCGATAAACTCATCTTT.

About this clone: TCRdb pairs this DNA with a much larger clone's protein that differs at residue 10, likely a read error; the protein shown was translated from the DNA. This sequence joins TRDV1 and TRDJ1; unclear D gene. The CDR3 is made up of 14 amino acids. The germline V gene encodes CDR1 TSWWSYY and CDR2 QGS. V lost 1 base, J lost 8 bases, and 14 bases lay in between. The CDR3 DNA sequence: TGTGCTCTTGGGGAACCGGATCCTTTGCCGAAACTCATCTTT. This gives the protein CALGEPDPLPKLIF.

With regard to this clone: This DNA's translation and the protein TCRdb lists, from a much larger clone, do not match at residue 6, likely due to a read error; the protein shown is translated from the DNA. The chain employs TRDV1 and TRDJ1; no definite D call. Since TCRdb gives no J gene, matching the DNA to germline was used here to assign it. Per the germline V gene, CDR1 is TSWWSYY and CDR2 is QGS. The CDR3 totals 18 residues. V lost 1 base to trimming and J lost 3 bases, with 21 bases between them. The CDR3 bases are TGTGCTCTTGGGGAACCGGGGTTCCGAGGCCCATACCCCGATAAACTCATCTTT. Translated, it gives CALGEPGFRGPYPDKLIF.

This clone was seen a handful of times. The TCRdb record carries a much larger clone's protein, which differs from this DNA's translation at residue 4; a read error is the likely cause, and the protein listed here is the DNA translation. The CDR3 protein is CACGTTRLGDTWDTRQMFF. The CDR3 bases are TGTGCCTGTGGCACTACTCGACTGGGGGATACCTGGGACACCCGACAGATGTTTTTC. This chain uses TRDV2 with TRDJ3, with 11 bases lining up with TRDD3. TCRdb does not report a J gene; here it was assigned by matching the DNA to germline references. The ends lost 5 bases at V and 2 bases at J; junction bases unmatched: 10. The length of the CDR3 is 19 residues. Looked up from germline, CDR1 is GEAIGNYY and CDR2 is EKD.

This clone was seen a handful of times. The protein given by TCRdb reflects a much larger clone and differs at residue 15 from this DNA's translation, likely from a read error; the protein shown is the DNA's translation. The V gene corresponds to TRDV2; no J gene was called; the table's TRDD3 call for D was not verified on the DNA. The CDR3 runs to 17 residues. The germline CDR1 and CDR2 sequences are GEAIGNYY and EKD. The CDR3 loop reads CACDTVGDSWDTRQIFF. Here the CDR3 DNA reads TGTGCCTGTGACACCGTGGGGGACTCCTGGGACACCCGACAGATATTTTTC.